This T cell receptor (beta chain) was obtained from a study of blood T cell repertoires in COVID-19. Germline values: CDR1 SGHRS, CDR2 YFSETQ. After removal of 3 bases from V and 6 bases from J, the junction contained 5 bases not matched to a gene. The CDR3 loop spans 14 amino acids. Sequencing used immunoSEQ multiplex PCR; TCRdb keeps in-frame clones, though not all of them. The table records 90,000 to 120,000 clones, approximately 80% of them present only once. The clonotype was recovered from an older woman with acute or convalescent COVID-19. V is TRBV5-1 and J is TRBJ1-2, with 10 bases that match TRBD1. The sequenced sample consisted of peripheral blood. The CDR3 DNA reads TGCGCCAGCAGCTCGGGACAGGGGACCAATGGCTACACCTTC. This encodes CASSSGQGTNGYTF.